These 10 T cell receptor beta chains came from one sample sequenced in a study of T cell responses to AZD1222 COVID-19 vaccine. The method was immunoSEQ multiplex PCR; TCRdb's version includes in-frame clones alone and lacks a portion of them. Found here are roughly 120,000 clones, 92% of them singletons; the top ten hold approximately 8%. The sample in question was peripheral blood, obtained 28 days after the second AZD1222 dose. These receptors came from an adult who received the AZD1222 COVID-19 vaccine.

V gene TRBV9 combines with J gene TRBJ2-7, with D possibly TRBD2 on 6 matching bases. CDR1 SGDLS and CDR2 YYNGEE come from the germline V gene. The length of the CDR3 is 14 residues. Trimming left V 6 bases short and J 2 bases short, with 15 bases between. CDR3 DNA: TGTGCCAGCAACAAGGGGCCGGGAGCCTACGAGCAGTACTTC. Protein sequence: CASNKGPGAYEQYF.

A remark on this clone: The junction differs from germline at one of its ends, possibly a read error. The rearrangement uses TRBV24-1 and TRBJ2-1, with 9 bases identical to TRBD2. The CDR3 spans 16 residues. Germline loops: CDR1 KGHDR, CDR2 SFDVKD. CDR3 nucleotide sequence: TGTGCCACCAGTGAACCAACTGGGACTAGCTACAATGGGCAGTTCTTC. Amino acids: CATSEPTGTSYNGQFF.

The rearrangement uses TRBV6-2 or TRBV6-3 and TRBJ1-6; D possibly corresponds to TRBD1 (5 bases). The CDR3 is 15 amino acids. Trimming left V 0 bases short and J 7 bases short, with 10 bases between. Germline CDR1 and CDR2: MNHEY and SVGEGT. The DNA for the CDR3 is TGTGCCAGCAGTTACTCCCGGGACGGAAATTCACCCCTCCACTTT. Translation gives CASSYSRDGNSPLHF.

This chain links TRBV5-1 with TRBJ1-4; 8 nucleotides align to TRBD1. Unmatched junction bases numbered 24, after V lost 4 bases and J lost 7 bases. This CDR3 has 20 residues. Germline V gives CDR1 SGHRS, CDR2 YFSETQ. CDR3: CASSTIRERTSDRVGEKLFF. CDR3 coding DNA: TGCGCCAGCAGCACCATAAGAGAAAGGACGTCGGACAGGGTGGGTGAAAAACTGTTTTTT.

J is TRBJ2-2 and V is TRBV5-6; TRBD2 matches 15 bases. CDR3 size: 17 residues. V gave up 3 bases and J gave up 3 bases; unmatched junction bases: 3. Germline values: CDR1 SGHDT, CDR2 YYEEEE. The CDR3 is CASSSGLAGGYTGELFF. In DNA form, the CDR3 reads TGTGCCAGCAGCTCGGGACTAGCGGGGGGATACACCGGGGAGCTGTTTTTT.

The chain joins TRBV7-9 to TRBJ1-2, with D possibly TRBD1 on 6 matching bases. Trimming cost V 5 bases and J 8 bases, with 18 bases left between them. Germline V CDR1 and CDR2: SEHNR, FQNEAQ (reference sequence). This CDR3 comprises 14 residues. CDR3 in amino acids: CASSQSQGLDGYTF. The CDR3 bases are TGTGCCAGCAGCCAATCACAGGGTCTAGACGGCTACACCTTC.

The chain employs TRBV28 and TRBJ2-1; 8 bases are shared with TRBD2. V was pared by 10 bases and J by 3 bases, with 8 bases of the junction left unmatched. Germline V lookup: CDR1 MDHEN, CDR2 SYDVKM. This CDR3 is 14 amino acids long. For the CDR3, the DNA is TGTGCCACCGTAGCGGGACCTAACTACAATGAGCAGTTCTTC. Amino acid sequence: CATVAGPNYNEQFF.

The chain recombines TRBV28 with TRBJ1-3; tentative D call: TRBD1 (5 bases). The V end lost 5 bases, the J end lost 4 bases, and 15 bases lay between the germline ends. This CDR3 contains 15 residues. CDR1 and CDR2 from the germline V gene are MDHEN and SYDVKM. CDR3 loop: CASSETGLSGNTIYF. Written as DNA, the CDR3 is TGTGCCAGCAGTGAAACAGGTTTGAGCGGAAACACCATATATTTT.

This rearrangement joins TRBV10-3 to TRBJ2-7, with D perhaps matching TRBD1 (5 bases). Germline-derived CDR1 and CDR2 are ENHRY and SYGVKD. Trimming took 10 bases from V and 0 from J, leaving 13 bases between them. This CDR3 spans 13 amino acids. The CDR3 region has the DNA TGTGCCACCCAGTGGGGCAGCTCCTACGAGCAGTACTTC. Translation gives CATQWGSSYEQYF.

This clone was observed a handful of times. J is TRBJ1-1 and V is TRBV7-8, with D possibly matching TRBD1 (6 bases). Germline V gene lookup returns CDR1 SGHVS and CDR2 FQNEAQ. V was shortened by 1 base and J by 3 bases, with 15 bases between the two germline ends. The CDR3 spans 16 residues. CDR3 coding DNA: TGTGCCAGCAGCTTAGTCTCGGGGGCGCGGGACACTGAAGCTTTCTTT. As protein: CASSLVSGARDTEAFF. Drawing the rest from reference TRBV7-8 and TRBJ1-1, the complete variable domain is GAGVSQSPRYKVAKRGQDVALRCDPISGHVSLFWYQQALGQGPEFLTYFQNEAQLDKSGLPSDRFFAERPEGSVSTLKIQRTQQEDSAVYLCASSLVSGARDTEAFFGQGTRLTVV.